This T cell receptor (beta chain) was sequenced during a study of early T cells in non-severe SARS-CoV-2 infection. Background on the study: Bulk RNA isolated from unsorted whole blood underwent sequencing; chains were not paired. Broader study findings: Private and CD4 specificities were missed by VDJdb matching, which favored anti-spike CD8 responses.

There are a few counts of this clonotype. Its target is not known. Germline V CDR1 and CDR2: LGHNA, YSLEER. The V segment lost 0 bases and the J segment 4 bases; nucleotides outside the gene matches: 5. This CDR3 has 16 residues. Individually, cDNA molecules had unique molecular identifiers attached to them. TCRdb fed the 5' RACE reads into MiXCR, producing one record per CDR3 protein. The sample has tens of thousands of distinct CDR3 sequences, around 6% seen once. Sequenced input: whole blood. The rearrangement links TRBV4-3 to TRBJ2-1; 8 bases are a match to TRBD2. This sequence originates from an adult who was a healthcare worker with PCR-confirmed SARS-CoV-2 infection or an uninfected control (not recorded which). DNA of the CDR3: TGCGCCAGCAGCCAAGAGATCGGGGGGGTTTACAATGAGCAGTTCTTC. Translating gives CASSQEIGGVYNEQFF.